These T cell receptor beta chains were read from a single sample in a study of cytomegalovirus exposure and HLA in healthy donors. Assay: immunoSEQ multiplex PCR; the TCRdb copy retains only in-frame clones and omits some. The data show under 200,000 clones, with approximately 87% seen just once and 5.5% to 6% held by the top ten. The source material was PBMCs. These receptors originate from a woman between 25 and 40 years old in good health and CMV-seronegative. Each CDR3 is given with its conserved first and last residue. The order of the fields is CDR3 protein, CDR3 DNA, clone size, V gene, J gene, D gene. The D gene is left open where the match is weak. Size values are once, few and many counts, or a class for expanded clones, and some rows have none.

CDR3 protein: CASSKQGEAFF
CDR3 DNA: TGTGCCAGCAGTAAGCAGGGGGAAGCTTTCTTT
clone size: -
V gene: TRBV6-5
J gene: TRBJ1-1
D gene: -

CDR3 protein: CASSLAVAYNQPQHF
CDR3 DNA: TGCGCCAGCAGCTTGGCCGTGGCTTACAATCAGCCCCAGCATTTT
clone size: -
V gene: TRBV5-1
J gene: TRBJ1-5
D gene: -

CDR3 protein: CASSFKPGVGETQYF
CDR3 DNA: TGCGCCAGCAGCTTTAAGCCGGGGGTTGGAGAGACCCAGTACTTC
clone size: -
V gene: TRBV5-1
J gene: TRBJ2-5
D gene: -

CDR3 protein: CASSPHSETQYF
CDR3 DNA: TGTGCCAGCAGCCCCCACTCCGAGACCCAGTACTTC
clone size: -
V gene: TRBV11-2
J gene: TRBJ2-5
D gene: -

CDR3 protein: CASSFDSSYNSPLHF
CDR3 DNA: TGTGCCAGCAGCTTTGACAGCTCCTATAATTCACCCCTCCACTTT
clone size: -
V gene: TRBV7-2
J gene: TRBJ1-6
D gene: -

CDR3 protein: CASSLSGGERYYGYTF
CDR3 DNA: TGTGCCAGCAGTTTATCAGGGGGCGAACGGTACTATGGCTACACCTTC
clone size: -
V gene: TRBV27
J gene: TRBJ1-2
D gene: TRBD1

CDR3 protein: CASSSAKDREETQYF
CDR3 DNA: TGTGCCAGCAGCTCAGCAAAGGACAGGGAAGAGACCCAGTACTTC
clone size: -
V gene: TRBV7-6
J gene: TRBJ2-5
D gene: TRBD1

CDR3 protein: CSVGRSSRRTDTQYF
CDR3 DNA: TGCAGCGTTGGAAGGTCTAGCAGACGCACAGATACGCAGTATTTT
clone size: -
V gene: TRBV29-1
J gene: TRBJ2-3
D gene: -

CDR3 protein: CASSFTGGIPYEQYF
CDR3 DNA: TGTGCCAGCAGTTTCACAGGGGGAATTCCCTACGAGCAGTACTTC
clone size: -
V gene: TRBV6-5
J gene: TRBJ2-7
D gene: TRBD1

CDR3 protein: CASSLGRVEGQPQHF
CDR3 DNA: TGTGCCAGCAGCTTAGGCAGGGTCGAGGGGCAGCCCCAGCATTTT
clone size: -
V gene: TRBV7-2
J gene: TRBJ1-5
D gene: -

CDR3 protein: CASSIRDSNQPQHF
CDR3 DNA: TGTGCCAGTAGTATTCGAGATAGCAATCAGCCCCAGCATTTT
clone size: -
V gene: TRBV19
J gene: TRBJ1-5
D gene: -

CDR3 protein: CASSPRESYEQYF
CDR3 DNA: TGTGCCAGCTCACCGAGGGAATCCTACGAGCAGTACTTC
clone size: -
V gene: TRBV18
J gene: TRBJ2-7
D gene: -

CDR3 protein: CASSSITGAYEQYF
CDR3 DNA: TGTGCCAGCAGCTCAATAACAGGGGCCTACGAGCAGTACTTC
clone size: -
V gene: TRBV7-2
J gene: TRBJ2-7
D gene: TRBD1

CDR3 protein: CASSQDDGSRGEQYF
CDR3 DNA: TGTGCCAGCAGCCAAGATGACGGGAGTCGGGGCGAGCAGTACTTC
clone size: -
V gene: TRBV4-2
J gene: TRBJ2-7
D gene: -

CDR3 protein: CASRDAGAPGTEAFF
CDR3 DNA: TGTGCCAGCAGGGACGCAGGGGCCCCGGGGACTGAAGCTTTCTTT
clone size: once
V gene: TRBV25-1
J gene: TRBJ1-1
D gene: -

CDR3 protein: CASSLQSGDSYEQYF
CDR3 DNA: TGTGCCAGCAGCTTGCAGTCGGGGGACTCCTACGAGCAGTACTTC
clone size: -
V gene: TRBV5-5
J gene: TRBJ2-7
D gene: -

CDR3 protein: CASSFKGVGPQHF
CDR3 DNA: TGTGCCAGCAGCTTCAAAGGGGTGGGGCCCCAGCATTTT
clone size: -
V gene: TRBV5-6
J gene: TRBJ1-5
D gene: -

CDR3 protein: CASSWTVGGEAGNTIYF
CDR3 DNA: TGTGCCAGCAGCTGGACCGTCGGGGGGGAAGCTGGAAACACCATATATTTT
clone size: few
V gene: TRBV5-6
J gene: TRBJ1-3
D gene: -

CDR3 protein: CASSSRGLPYEQYF
CDR3 DNA: TGTGCCAGCAGCTCGCGGGGACTTCCCTACGAGCAGTACTTC
clone size: -
V gene: TRBV5-6
J gene: TRBJ2-7
D gene: -

CDR3 protein: CASSPHYGDTEAFF
CDR3 DNA: TGTGCCAGCAGCCCCCATTACGGAGACACTGAAGCTTTCTTT
clone size: -
V gene: TRBV9
J gene: TRBJ1-1
D gene: -

CDR3 protein: CASKIGGARGETQYF
CDR3 DNA: TGCGCCAGCAAAATTGGCGGAGCCCGGGGAGAGACCCAGTACTTC
clone size: once
V gene: TRBV5-1
J gene: TRBJ2-5
D gene: -

CDR3 protein: CASRLRDSSYNEQFF
CDR3 DNA: TGTGCCAGCAGGTTAAGAGATTCCTCCTACAATGAGCAGTTCTTC
clone size: -
V gene: TRBV2
J gene: TRBJ2-1
D gene: -

CDR3 protein: CASSEGGGKAEAFF
CDR3 DNA: TGTGCCAGCAGCGAGGGGGGCGGGAAGGCTGAAGCTTTCTTT
clone size: once
V gene: TRBV9
J gene: TRBJ1-1
D gene: -

CDR3 protein: CASSLVSSRPGNTIYF
CDR3 DNA: TGTGCCAGCAGCTTAGTATCAAGCAGGCCTGGAAACACCATATATTTT
clone size: -
V gene: TRBV7-2
J gene: TRBJ1-3
D gene: -

CDR3 protein: CASSSRGEQFF
CDR3 DNA: TGTGCCAGTAGTAGCCGGGGTGAGCAGTTCTTC
clone size: -
V gene: TRBV19
J gene: TRBJ2-1
D gene: -

CDR3 protein: CASPSSTDTQYF
CDR3 DNA: TGTGCCAGCCCGTCTTCCACAGATACGCAGTATTTT
clone size: -
V gene: TRBV2
J gene: TRBJ2-3
D gene: -

CDR3 protein: CASSQGREQYF
CDR3 DNA: TGTGCCAGCAGCCAAGGGCGGGAGCAGTACTTC
clone size: -
V gene: TRBV5-6
J gene: TRBJ2-7
D gene: -

CDR3 protein: CASSLVGPYEQYF
CDR3 DNA: TGTGCCAGCAGCTTAGTGGGGCCCTACGAGCAGTACTTC
clone size: -
V gene: TRBV7-2
J gene: TRBJ2-7
D gene: -

CDR3 protein: CASRRGGQPQHF
CDR3 DNA: TGTGCCAGCAGGCGCGGGGGACAGCCCCAGCATTTT
clone size: -
V gene: TRBV27
J gene: TRBJ1-5
D gene: -

CDR3 protein: CASSHGQGGEKLFF
CDR3 DNA: TGTGCCAGCAGCCACGGACAGGGAGGCGAAAAACTGTTTTTT
clone size: once
V gene: TRBV11-2
J gene: TRBJ1-4
D gene: TRBD1

CDR3 protein: CASSYRDRGYEQYF
CDR3 DNA: TGTGCCAGCAGTTATCGGGACAGGGGATACGAGCAGTACTTC
clone size: -
V gene: TRBV6-5
J gene: TRBJ2-7
D gene: TRBD1

CDR3 protein: CSVEELVTGSYEQYF
CDR3 DNA: TGCAGCGTTGAAGAGCTAGTGACAGGGTCCTACGAGCAGTACTTC
clone size: medium-sized
V gene: TRBV29-1
J gene: TRBJ2-7
D gene: TRBD1

CDR3 protein: CASSESPTGQHWYGYTF
CDR3 DNA: TGCGCCAGCAGTGAGTCCCCAACAGGGCAACATTGGTATGGCTACACCTTC
clone size: -
V gene: TRBV10-1
J gene: TRBJ1-2
D gene: -

CDR3 protein: CASGLQMGLRYTGELFF
CDR3 DNA: TGTGCTAGTGGTTTGCAAATGGGGTTAAGGTACACCGGGGAGCTGTTTTTT
clone size: -
V gene: TRBV12-5
J gene: TRBJ2-2
D gene: -

CDR3 protein: CASSVARLTGADTQYF
CDR3 DNA: TGTGCCAGCAGCGTAGCCCGCCTGACGGGGGCAGATACGCAGTATTTT
clone size: once
V gene: TRBV9
J gene: TRBJ2-3
D gene: -

CDR3 protein: CASSFGWQPQHF
CDR3 DNA: TGTGCCAGCAGTTTCGGCTGGCAGCCCCAGCATTTT
clone size: -
V gene: TRBV6-5
J gene: TRBJ1-5
D gene: -

CDR3 protein: CASSEQGYEQYF
CDR3 DNA: TGTGCCAGCAGTGAACAGGGCTACGAGCAGTACTTC
clone size: -
V gene: TRBV2
J gene: TRBJ2-7
D gene: -

CDR3 protein: CASSIRGRFSLEAFF
CDR3 DNA: TGTGCCAGTAGTATTAGGGGACGTTTCTCACTTGAAGCTTTCTTT
clone size: many
V gene: TRBV19
J gene: TRBJ1-1
D gene: -

CDR3 protein: CASSLHRVLAKNIQYF
CDR3 DNA: TGTGCCAGCAGTTTACACAGGGTCCTAGCCAAAAACATTCAGTACTTC
clone size: -
V gene: TRBV27
J gene: TRBJ2-4
D gene: -

CDR3 protein: CASSLEAGLVDTQYF
CDR3 DNA: TGTGCCAGCAGCTTAGAGGCAGGGTTGGTAGATACGCAGTATTTT
clone size: -
V gene: TRBV11-2
J gene: TRBJ2-3
D gene: -

CDR3 protein: CASSPKVQTFFTYEQYF
CDR3 DNA: TGTGCCAGCAGTCCAAAGGTGCAGACGTTCTTTACCTACGAGCAGTACTTC
clone size: -
V gene: TRBV28
J gene: TRBJ2-7
D gene: -

CDR3 protein: CASSLDNTEAFF
CDR3 DNA: TGTGCCAGCAGCTTAGACAACACTGAAGCTTTCTTT
clone size: -
V gene: TRBV7-9
J gene: TRBJ1-1
D gene: -

CDR3 protein: CASSRSLDLAGVGSPQYF
CDR3 DNA: TGCGCCAGCAGCCGGAGCCTTGACCTAGCGGGAGTAGGGTCCCCGCAGTATTTT
clone size: -
V gene: TRBV5-1
J gene: TRBJ2-3
D gene: TRBD2

CDR3 protein: CASSVGLAVRTDTQYF
CDR3 DNA: TGTGCCAGCAGCGTAGGTCTAGCGGTACGCACAGATACGCAGTATTTT
clone size: -
V gene: TRBV9
J gene: TRBJ2-3
D gene: TRBD2

CDR3 protein: CASSGLSRDKHEQYF
CDR3 DNA: TGTGCCAGCAGTGGACTAAGCCGGGACAAGCACGAGCAGTACTTC
clone size: few
V gene: TRBV6-4
J gene: TRBJ2-7
D gene: -

CDR3 protein: CASGQTRNEQFF
CDR3 DNA: TGTGCCAGCGGCCAGACTAGGAATGAGCAGTTCTTC
clone size: once
V gene: TRBV2
J gene: TRBJ2-1
D gene: -

CDR3 protein: CASSLDRGAGYTF
CDR3 DNA: TGTGCCAGCAGCTTGGACCGGGGCGCGGGCTACACCTTC
clone size: -
V gene: TRBV5-4
J gene: TRBJ1-2
D gene: -

CDR3 protein: CASSLVVDQPQHF
CDR3 DNA: TGTGCCAGCAGCTTAGTGGTGGATCAGCCCCAGCATTTT
clone size: -
V gene: TRBV7-2
J gene: TRBJ1-5
D gene: -

CDR3 protein: CASSLLGFRDEQFF
CDR3 DNA: TGTGCCAGCAGCTTATTGGGGTTTAGGGATGAGCAGTTCTTC
clone size: -
V gene: TRBV5-4
J gene: TRBJ2-1
D gene: -

CDR3 protein: CASSLSTDRGAYEQYF
CDR3 DNA: TGTGCCAGCAGCCTTAGCACCGACAGGGGCGCCTATGAGCAGTACTTC
clone size: -
V gene: TRBV14
J gene: TRBJ2-7
D gene: TRBD1

CDR3 protein: CASSLSVLAGVKETQYF
CDR3 DNA: TGTGCCAGCAGTTTATCCGTACTAGCGGGAGTAAAGGAGACCCAGTACTTC
clone size: -
V gene: TRBV27
J gene: TRBJ2-5
D gene: TRBD2

CDR3 protein: CASSEIASVRFF
CDR3 DNA: TGTGCCAGCAGCGAAATAGCGTCGGTACGTTTCTTC
clone size: -
V gene: TRBV28
J gene: TRBJ1-2
D gene: -

CDR3 protein: CASSQGQHSTGELFF
CDR3 DNA: TGCGCCAGCAGCCAAGGCCAACACAGCACCGGGGAGCTGTTTTTT
clone size: -
V gene: TRBV4-3
J gene: TRBJ2-2
D gene: -